This T cell receptor beta chain is drawn from a study of spatial heterogeneity in lung cancer. A few counts support this clonotype. TCRdb fed the 5' RACE reads into MiXCR, producing one record per CDR3 protein. The sample shows around 44,000 distinct CDR3 sequences, about 11% of them seen only once. Described time point: blood at routine non-recurrence follow-up after resection. The sequence was collected from a female donor with early-stage non-small cell lung cancer. This sample comprised PBMCs, obtained at follow-up.

The CDR3 loop reads CASSNAGSAQYF. The CDR3 DNA is TGTGCCAGTAGTAACGCGGGGTCGGCCCAGTACTTC. This chain links TRBV19 with TRBJ2-5; perhaps TRBD2 as D (6 bases). The CDR3 consists of 12 residues. Germline CDR1 LNHDA, CDR2 SQIVND (reference sequence). Deletions cut 4 bases from V and 9 bases from J, with 12 bases between.